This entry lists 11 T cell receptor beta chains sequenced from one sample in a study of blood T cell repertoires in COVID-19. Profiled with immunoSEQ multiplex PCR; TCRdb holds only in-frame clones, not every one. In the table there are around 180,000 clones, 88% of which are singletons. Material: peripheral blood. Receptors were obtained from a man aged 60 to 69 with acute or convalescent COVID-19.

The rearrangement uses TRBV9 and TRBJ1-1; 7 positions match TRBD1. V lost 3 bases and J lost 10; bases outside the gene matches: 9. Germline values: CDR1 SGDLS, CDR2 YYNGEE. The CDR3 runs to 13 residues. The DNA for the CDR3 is TGTGCCAGCAGCGGGCGACAGGGCGAGAGAGCTTTCTTT. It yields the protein CASSGRQGERAFF.

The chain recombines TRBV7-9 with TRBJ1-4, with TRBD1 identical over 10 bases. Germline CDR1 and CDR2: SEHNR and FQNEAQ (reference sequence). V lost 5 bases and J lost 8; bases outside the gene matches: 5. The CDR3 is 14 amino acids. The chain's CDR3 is CASSQTGGEEKLFF. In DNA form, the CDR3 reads TGTGCCAGCAGCCAGACAGGGGGCGAGGAAAAACTGTTTTTT.

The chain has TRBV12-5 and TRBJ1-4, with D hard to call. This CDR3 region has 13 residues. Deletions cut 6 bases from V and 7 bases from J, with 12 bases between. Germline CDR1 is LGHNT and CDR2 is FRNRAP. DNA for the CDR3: TGTGCTAGTGGGAGTAACTATGGTGAAAAACTGTTTTTT. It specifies CASGSNYGEKLFF.

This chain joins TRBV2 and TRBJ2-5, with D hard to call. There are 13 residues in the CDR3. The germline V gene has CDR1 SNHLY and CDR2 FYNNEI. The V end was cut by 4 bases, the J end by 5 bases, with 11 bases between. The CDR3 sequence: CASSVLMEETQYF. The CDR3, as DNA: TGTGCCAGCAGTGTCCTTATGGAGGAGACCCAGTACTTC.

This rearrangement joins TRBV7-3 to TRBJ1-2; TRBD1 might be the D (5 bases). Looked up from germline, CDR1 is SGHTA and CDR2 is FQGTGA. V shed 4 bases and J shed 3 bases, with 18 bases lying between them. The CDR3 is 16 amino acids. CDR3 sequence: CASSYPADSHDYGYTF. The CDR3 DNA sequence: TGTGCCAGCAGCTACCCCGCCGACAGTCACGACTATGGCTACACCTTC.

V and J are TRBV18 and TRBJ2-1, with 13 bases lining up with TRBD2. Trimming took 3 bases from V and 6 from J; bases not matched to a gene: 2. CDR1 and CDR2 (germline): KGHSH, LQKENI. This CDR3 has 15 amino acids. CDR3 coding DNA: TGTGCCAGCTCACCTACTAGCGGGGGGGGCAATGAGCAGTTCTTC. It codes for CASSPTSGGGNEQFF.

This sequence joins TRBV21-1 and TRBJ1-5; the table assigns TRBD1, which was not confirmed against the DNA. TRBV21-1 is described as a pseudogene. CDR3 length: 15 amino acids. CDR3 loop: CATEGTQGADQPQHF. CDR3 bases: TGTGCCACAGAAGGGACACAGGGGGCCGATCAGCCCCAGCATTTT.

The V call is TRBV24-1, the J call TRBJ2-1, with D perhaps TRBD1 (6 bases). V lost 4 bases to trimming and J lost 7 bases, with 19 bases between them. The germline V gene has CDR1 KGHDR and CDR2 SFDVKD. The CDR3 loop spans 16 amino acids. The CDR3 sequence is CATSEYTGMGKNEQFF. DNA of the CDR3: TGTGCCACCAGTGAGTACACAGGGATGGGGAAGAATGAGCAGTTCTTC.

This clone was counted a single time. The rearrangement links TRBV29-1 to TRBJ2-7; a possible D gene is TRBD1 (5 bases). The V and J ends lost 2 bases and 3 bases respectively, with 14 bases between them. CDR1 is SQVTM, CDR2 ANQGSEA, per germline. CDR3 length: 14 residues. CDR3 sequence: CSVEWAGMNYEQYF. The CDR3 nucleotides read TGCAGCGTTGAATGGGCAGGGATGAACTACGAGCAGTACTTC.

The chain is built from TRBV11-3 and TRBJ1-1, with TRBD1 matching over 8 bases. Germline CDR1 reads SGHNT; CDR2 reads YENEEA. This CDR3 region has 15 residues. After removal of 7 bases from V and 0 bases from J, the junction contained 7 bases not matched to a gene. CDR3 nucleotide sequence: TGTGCCAGCACCCTACGGGACAGGCTGAACACTGAAGCTTTCTTT. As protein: CASTLRDRLNTEAFF.

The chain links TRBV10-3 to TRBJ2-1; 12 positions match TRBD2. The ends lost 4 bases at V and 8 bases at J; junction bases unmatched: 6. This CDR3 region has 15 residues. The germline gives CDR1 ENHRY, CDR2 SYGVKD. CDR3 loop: CAISGTGLAGYEQFF. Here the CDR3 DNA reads TGTGCCATCAGTGGAACGGGACTAGCGGGCTATGAGCAGTTCTTC.